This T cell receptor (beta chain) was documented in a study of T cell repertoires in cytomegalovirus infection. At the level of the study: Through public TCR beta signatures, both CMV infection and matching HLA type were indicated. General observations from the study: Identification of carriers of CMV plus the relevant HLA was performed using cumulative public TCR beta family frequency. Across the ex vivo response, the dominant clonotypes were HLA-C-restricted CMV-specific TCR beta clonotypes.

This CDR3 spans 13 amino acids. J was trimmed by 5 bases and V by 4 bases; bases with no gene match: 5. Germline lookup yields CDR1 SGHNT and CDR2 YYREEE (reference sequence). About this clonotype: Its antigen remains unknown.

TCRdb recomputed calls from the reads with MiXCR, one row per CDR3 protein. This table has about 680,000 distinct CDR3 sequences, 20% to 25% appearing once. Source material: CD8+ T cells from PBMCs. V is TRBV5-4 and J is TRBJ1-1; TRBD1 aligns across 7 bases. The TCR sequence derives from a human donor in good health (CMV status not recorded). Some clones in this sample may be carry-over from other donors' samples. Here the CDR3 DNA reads TGTGCCAGCAGCCCGGGACAGCGGACTGAAGCTTTCTTT. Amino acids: CASSPGQRTEAFF.